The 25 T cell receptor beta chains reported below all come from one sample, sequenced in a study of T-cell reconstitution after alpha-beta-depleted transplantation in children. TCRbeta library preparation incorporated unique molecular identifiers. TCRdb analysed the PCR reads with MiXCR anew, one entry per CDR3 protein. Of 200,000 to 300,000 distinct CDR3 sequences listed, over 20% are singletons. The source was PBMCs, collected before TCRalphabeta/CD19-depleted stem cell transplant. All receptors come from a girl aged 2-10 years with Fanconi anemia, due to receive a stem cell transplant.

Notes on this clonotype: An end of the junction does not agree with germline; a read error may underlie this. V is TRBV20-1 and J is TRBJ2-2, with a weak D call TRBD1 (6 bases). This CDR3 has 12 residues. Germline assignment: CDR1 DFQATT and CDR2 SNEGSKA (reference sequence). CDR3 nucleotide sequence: TGCAATGCTTCCACAGGGACCGGGGAGCTGTTTTTT. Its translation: CNASTGTGELFF.

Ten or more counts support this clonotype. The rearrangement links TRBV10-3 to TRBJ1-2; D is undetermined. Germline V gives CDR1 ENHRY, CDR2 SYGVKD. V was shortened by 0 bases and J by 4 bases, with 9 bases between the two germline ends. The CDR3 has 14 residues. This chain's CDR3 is CAISESKGFYGYTF. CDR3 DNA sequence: TGTGCCATCAGTGAGTCGAAAGGATTCTATGGCTACACCTTC.

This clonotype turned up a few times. The CDR3 nucleotides are TGTGCCAGCAGCCCCACAGGCCCTAGCACAGATACGCAGTATTTT. This codes for CASSPTGPSTDTQYF. This chain links TRBV7-9 with TRBJ2-3; D possibly corresponds to TRBD1 (5 bases). CDR3 length equals 15 residues. The V end was cut by 5 bases, the J end by 0 bases, with 12 bases between. Germline assignment: CDR1 SEHNR and CDR2 FQNEAQ (reference sequence).

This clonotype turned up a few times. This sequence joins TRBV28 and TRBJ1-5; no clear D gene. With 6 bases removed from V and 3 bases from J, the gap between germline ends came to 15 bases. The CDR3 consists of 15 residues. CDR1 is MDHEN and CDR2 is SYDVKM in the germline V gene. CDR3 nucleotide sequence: TGTGCCAGCAGGTGGGGTCTCGGTGACAATCAGCCCCAGCATTTT. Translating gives CASRWGLGDNQPQHF.

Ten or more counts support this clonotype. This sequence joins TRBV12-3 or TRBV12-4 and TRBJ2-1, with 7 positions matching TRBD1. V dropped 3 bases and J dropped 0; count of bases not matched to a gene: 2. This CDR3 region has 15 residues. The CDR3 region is CASSFGDSSYNEQFF. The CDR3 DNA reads TGTGCCAGCAGTTTCGGGGACAGCTCCTACAATGAGCAGTTCTTC.

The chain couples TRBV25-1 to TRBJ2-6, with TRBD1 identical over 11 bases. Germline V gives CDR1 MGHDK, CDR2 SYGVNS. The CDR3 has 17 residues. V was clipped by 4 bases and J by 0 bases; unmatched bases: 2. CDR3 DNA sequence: TGTGCCAGCAGTGCCGGGACAGGGGGCTCTGGGGCCAACGTCCTGACTTTC. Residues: CASSAGTGGSGANVLTF. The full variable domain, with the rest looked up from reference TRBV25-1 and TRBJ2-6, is EADIYQTPRYLVIGTGKKITLECSQTMGHDKMYWYQQDPGMELHLIHYSYGVNSTEKGDLSSESTVSRIRTEHFPLTLESARPSHTSQYLCASSAGTGGSGANVLTFGAGSRLTVL.

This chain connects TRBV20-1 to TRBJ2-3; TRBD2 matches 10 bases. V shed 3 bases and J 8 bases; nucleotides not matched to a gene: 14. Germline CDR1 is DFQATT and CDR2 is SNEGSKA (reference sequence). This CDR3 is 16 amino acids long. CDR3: CSASITSGARSATQYF. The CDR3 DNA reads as TGCAGTGCTAGTATTACTAGCGGGGCGCGTTCCGCTACGCAGTATTTT.

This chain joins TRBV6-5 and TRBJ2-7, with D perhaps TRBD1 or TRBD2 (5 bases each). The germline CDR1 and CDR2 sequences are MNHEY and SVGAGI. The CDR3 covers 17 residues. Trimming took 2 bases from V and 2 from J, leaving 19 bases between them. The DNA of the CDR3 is TGTGCCAGCAGTTACGAGAACGGGAACCGGGGCCCCTACGAGCAGTACTTC. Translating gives CASSYENGNRGPYEQYF.

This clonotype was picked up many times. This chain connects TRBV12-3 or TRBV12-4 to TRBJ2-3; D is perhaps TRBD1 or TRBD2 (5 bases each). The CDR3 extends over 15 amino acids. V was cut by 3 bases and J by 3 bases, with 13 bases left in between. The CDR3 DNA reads TGTGCCAGCAGTTTGGTCGGGGCTGGAACAGATACGCAGTATTTT. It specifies CASSLVGAGTDTQYF.

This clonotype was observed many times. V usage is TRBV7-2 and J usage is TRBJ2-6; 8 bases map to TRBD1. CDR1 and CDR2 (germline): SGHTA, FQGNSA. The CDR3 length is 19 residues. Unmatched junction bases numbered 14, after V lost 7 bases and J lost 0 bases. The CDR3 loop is CASTYSSGQVFSGANVLTF. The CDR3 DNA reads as TGTGCCAGCACCTATAGCTCGGGACAGGTGTTCTCTGGGGCCAACGTCCTGACTTTC.

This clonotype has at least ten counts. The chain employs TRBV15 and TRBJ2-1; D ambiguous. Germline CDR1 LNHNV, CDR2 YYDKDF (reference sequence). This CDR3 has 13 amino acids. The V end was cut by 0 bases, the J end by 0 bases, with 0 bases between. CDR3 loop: CATSRDSYNEQFF. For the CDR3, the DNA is TGTGCCACCAGCAGAGACTCCTACAATGAGCAGTTCTTC.

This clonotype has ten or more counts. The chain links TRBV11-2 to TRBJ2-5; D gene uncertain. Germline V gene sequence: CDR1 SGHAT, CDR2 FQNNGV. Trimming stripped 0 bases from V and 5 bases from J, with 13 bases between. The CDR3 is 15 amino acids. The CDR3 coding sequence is TGTGCCAGCAGCTTAGATGGCCTCGTGGGGGAGACCCAGTACTTC. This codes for CASSLDGLVGETQYF.

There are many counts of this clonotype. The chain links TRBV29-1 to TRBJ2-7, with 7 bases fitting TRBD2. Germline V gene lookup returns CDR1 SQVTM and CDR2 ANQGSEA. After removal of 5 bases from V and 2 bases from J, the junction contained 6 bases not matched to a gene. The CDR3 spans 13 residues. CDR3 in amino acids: CSVYSGGTYEQYF. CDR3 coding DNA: TGCAGCGTTTATTCCGGGGGGACCTACGAGCAGTACTTC.

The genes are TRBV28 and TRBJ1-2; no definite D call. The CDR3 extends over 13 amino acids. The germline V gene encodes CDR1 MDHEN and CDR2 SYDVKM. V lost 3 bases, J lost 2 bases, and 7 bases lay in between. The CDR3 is CASSFPINYGYTF. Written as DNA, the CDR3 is TGTGCCAGCAGTTTCCCGATAAACTATGGCTACACCTTC.

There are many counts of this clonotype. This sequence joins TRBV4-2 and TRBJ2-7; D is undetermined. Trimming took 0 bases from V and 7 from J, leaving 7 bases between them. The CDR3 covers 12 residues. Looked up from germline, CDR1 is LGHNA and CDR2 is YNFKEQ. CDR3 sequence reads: CASSQDQLEQYF. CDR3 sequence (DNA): TGTGCCAGCAGCCAAGATCAGCTAGAGCAGTACTTC.

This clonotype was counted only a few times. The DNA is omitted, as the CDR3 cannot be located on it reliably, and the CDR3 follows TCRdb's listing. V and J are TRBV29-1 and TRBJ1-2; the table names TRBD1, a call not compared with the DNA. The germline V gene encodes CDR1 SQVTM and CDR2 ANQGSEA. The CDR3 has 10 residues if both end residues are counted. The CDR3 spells CSVGSGARAF.

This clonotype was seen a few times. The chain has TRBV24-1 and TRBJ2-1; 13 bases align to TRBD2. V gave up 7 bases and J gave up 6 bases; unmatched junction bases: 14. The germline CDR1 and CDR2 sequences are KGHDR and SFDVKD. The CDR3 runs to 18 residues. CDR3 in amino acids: CATSPRLAGGRHSNEQFF. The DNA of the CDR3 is TGTGCCACCAGCCCACGACTAGCGGGAGGCCGCCATAGCAATGAGCAGTTCTTC.

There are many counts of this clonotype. CDR3 amino acids: CASREDQETQYF. CDR3 coding DNA: TGTGCCAGCAGGGAGGACCAAGAGACCCAGTACTTC. The chain couples TRBV12-3 or TRBV12-4 to TRBJ2-5; a possible D gene is TRBD2 (5 bases). V dropped 6 bases and J dropped 0 bases, with 5 bases sitting between them. The CDR3 has 12 residues.

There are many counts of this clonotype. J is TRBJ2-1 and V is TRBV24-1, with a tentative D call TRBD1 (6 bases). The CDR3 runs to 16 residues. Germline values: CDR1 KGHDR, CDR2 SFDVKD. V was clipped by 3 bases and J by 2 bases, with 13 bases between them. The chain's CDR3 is CATSDPGGGTYNEQFF. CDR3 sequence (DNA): TGTGCCACCAGTGATCCGGGTGGGGGCACCTACAATGAGCAGTTCTTC.

In nucleotides, the CDR3 is TGTGCCACCAGCCCCCATAGCGGGAGTACCTACAATGAGCAGTTCTTC. It codes for CATSPHSGSTYNEQFF. The rearrangement links TRBV15 to TRBJ2-1; 9 bases fit TRBD2. The trim removed 5 bases at V and 2 bases at J, leaving 7 bases unmatched. The germline CDR1 and CDR2 sequences are LNHNV and YYDKDF (reference sequence). This CDR3 is built from 16 residues.

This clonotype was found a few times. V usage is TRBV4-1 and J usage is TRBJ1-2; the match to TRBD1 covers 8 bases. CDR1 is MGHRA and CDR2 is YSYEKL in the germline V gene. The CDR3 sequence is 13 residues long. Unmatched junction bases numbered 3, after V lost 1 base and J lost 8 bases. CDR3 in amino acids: CASSQVTGVGYTF. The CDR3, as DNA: TGCGCCAGCAGCCAAGTGACAGGGGTCGGCTACACCTTC.

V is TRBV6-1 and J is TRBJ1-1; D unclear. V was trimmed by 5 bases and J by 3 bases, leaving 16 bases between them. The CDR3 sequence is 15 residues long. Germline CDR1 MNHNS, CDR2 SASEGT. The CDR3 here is CASSRKTERDTEAFF. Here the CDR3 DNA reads TGTGCCAGCAGTCGCAAGACTGAGAGGGACACTGAAGCTTTCTTT.

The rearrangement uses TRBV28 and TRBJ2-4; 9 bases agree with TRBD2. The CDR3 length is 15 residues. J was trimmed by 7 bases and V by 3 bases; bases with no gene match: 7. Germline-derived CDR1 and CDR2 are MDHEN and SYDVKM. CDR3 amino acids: CASSFDGTSTNIQYF. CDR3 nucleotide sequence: TGTGCCAGCAGTTTCGATGGGACTAGCACCAACATTCAGTACTTC. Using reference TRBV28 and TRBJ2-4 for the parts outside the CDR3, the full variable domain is DVKVTQSSRYLVKRTGEKVFLECVQDMDHENMFWYRQDPGLGLRLIYFSYDVKMKEKGDIPEGYSVSREKKERFSLILESASTNQTSMYLCASSFDGTSTNIQYFGAGTRLSVL.

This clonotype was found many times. CDR3 sequence (DNA): TGCAGTGCTAAAAGTATGAAGTCCTACGAGCAGTACTTC. It translates to CSAKSMKSYEQYF. The chain carries TRBV20-1 and TRBJ2-7; D is unresolved. This CDR3 is 13 amino acids long. Per the germline V gene, CDR1 is DFQATT and CDR2 is SNEGSKA (reference sequence). The V and J ends lost 4 bases and 1 base respectively, with 11 bases between them.

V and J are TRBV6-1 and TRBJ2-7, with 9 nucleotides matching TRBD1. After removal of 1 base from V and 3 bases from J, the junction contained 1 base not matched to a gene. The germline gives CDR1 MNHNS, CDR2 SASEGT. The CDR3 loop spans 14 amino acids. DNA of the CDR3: TGTGCCAGCAGTGAAGGACAGGGGGGCTACGAGCAGTACTTC. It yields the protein CASSEGQGGYEQYF.